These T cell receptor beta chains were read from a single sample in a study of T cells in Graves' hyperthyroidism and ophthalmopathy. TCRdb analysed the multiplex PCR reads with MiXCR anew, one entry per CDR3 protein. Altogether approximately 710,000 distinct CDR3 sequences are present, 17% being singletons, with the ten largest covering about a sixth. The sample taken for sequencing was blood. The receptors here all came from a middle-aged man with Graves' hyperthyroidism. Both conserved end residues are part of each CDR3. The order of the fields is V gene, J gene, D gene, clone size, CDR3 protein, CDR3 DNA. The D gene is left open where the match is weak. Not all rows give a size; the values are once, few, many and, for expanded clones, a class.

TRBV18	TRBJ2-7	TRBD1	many	CASSPPDRESEQYF	TGTGCCAGCTCACCACCGGACAGGGAGTCCGAGCAGTACTTC
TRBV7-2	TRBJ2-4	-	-	CASSLAIAVKNIQYF	TGTGCCAGCAGCTTAGCTATCGCGGTCAAAAACATTCAGTACTTC
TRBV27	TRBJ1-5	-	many	CASSLARNQPQHF	TGTGCCAGCAGTTTAGCCAGAAATCAGCCCCAGCATTTT
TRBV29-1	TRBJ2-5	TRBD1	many	CSVGTGGTGGTQYF	TGCAGCGTGGGTACAGGGGGCACTGGGGGGACCCAGTACTTC
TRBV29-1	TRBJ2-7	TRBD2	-	CSVEGTSYEQYF	TGCAGCGTTGAAGGGACTAGTTACGAGCAGTACTTC
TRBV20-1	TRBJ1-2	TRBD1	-	CSAPNRGAEGYTF	TGCAGTGCTCCCAACAGGGGCGCGGAGGGCTACACCTTC
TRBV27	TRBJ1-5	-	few	CASRGGIGNQPQHF	TGTGCCAGCAGAGGGGGAATTGGCAATCAGCCCCAGCATTTT
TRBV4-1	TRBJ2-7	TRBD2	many	CASSHLISGSRYEQYF	TGCGCCAGCAGCCACTTAATTAGCGGGAGTAGGTACGAGCAGTACTTC
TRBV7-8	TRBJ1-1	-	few	CASSLAAGTNTEAFF	TGTGCCAGCAGCTTAGCTGCAGGGACGAACACTGAAGCTTTCTTT
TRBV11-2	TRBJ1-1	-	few	CASSLDAYTEAFF	TGTGCCAGCAGCCTAGACGCTTATACTGAAGCTTTCTTT
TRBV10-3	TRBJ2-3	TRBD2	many	CAISESPGLAGGSDTQYF	TGTGCCATCAGTGAGTCTCCGGGACTAGCGGGAGGTTCAGATACGCAGTATTTT
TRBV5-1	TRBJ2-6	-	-	CASSLFRGSGANVLTF	TGCGCCAGCAGCTTGTTCCGGGGCTCTGGGGCCAACGTCCTGACTTTC
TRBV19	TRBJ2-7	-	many	CASSIDRPGRSYEQYF	TGTGCCAGTAGTATAGATCGTCCGGGGCGCTCCTACGAGCAGTACTTC
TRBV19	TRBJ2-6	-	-	CASSIADSLPWANVLTF	TGTGCCAGTAGTATAGCTGACAGTCTCCCCTGGGCCAACGTCCTGACTTTC
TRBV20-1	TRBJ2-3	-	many	CSARISGRSTDTQYF	TGCAGTGCTCGGATTTCAGGGAGAAGCACAGATACGCAGTATTTT
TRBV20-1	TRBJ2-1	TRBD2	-	CSAGEPAGVYNEQFF	TGCAGTGCGGGGGAACCAGCGGGAGTCTACAATGAGCAGTTCTTC
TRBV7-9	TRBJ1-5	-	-	CASGWGNQPQHF	TGTGCCAGCGGCTGGGGCAATCAGCCCCAGCATTTT
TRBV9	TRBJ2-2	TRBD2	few	CASSPQTSGRPNTGELFF	TGTGCCAGCAGCCCCCAGACTAGCGGGAGGCCTAACACCGGGGAGCTGTTTTTT
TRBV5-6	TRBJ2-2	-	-	CASSLMGEEVTGELFF	TGTGCAAGCAGCTTGATGGGTGAGGAGGTCACCGGGGAGCTGTTTTTT
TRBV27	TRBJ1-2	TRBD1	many	CASSSRQGGYGYTF	TGTGCCAGCAGCTCGCGACAGGGGGGCTATGGCTACACCTTC
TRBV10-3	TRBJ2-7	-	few	CAIGGYHEQYF	TGTGCCATCGGGGGGTACCACGAGCAGTACTTC
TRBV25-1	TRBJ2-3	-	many	CASSEGLSGSDTQYF	TGTGCCAGCAGTGAGGGACTTAGCGGTTCAGATACGCAGTATTTT
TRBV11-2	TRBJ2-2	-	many	CASALIRRSTGELFF	TGTGCCAGCGCCCTAATTCGGAGGAGCACCGGGGAGCTGTTTTTT
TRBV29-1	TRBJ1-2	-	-	CSVAGGTLFYGYTF	TGCAGCGTGGCGGGGGGGACTCTTTTCTATGGCTACACCTTC
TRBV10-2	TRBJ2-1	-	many	CASRTHTDLREQFF	TGCGCCAGCAGAACTCATACCGATCTCAGGGAGCAGTTCTTC
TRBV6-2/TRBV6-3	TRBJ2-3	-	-	CASSSVLRGPDTQYF	TGTGCCAGCAGCTCCGTACTCAGGGGTCCAGATACGCAGTATTTT
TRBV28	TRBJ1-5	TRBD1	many	CASSSPGQGTYSNQPQHF	TGTGCCAGCAGTTCTCCGGGACAGGGGACATATAGCAATCAGCCCCAGCATTTT
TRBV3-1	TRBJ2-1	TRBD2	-	CASSPGTSSLEQFF	TGTGCCAGCAGCCCCGGGACTAGCTCTCTTGAGCAGTTCTTC
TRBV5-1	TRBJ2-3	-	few	CASSQREADTQYF	TGCGCCAGCAGCCAAAGGGAAGCAGATACGCAGTATTTT
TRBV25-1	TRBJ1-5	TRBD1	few	CASSGGAGDRGNQPQHF	TGTGCCAGCAGCGGTGGGGCCGGGGACAGGGGTAATCAGCCCCAGCATTTT
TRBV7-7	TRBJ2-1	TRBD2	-	CASSPERGNEQFF	TGTGCTAGCAGCCCAGAGCGGGGTAATGAGCAGTTCTTC
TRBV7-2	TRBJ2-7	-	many	CASSLDANSYEQYF	TGTGCCAGCAGCTTGGACGCCAACTCCTACGAGCAGTACTTC
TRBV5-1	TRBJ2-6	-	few	CASSLARGGANVLTF	TGCGCCAGCAGCTTGGCACGGGGTGGGGCCAACGTCCTGACTTTC
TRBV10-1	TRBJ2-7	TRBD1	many	CASSEPGQGPYEQYF	TGCGCCAGCAGTGAGCCGGGACAGGGCCCCTACGAGCAGTACTTC
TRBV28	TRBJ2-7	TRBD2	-	CASALGTSGPYEQYF	TGTGCCAGCGCCCTAGGGACTAGCGGTCCTTACGAGCAGTACTTC
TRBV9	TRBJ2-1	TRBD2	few	CASSAAGGSENEQFF	TGTGCCAGCAGCGCAGCGGGAGGGTCCGAGAATGAGCAGTTCTTC
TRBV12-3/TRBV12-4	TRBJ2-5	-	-	CASSFGGTSVPSQETQYF	TGTGCCAGCAGTTTTGGGGGCACCTCGGTACCATCACAAGAGACCCAGTACTTC
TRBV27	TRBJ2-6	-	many	CASSTLGVSGLFSGANVLTF	TGTGCCAGCAGTACGCTGGGCGTATCCGGGTTATTCTCTGGGGCCAACGTCCTGACTTTC
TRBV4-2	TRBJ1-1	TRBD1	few	CASSQDRTGGDSEAFF	TGTGCCAGCAGCCAAGATAGGACAGGGGGCGATTCTGAAGCTTTCTTT
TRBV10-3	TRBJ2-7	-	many	CAISGGSSYEQYF	TGTGCCATCAGTGGTGGTAGCTCCTACGAGCAGTACTTC
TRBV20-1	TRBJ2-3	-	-	CSAMDPRDTQYF	TGCAGTGCCATGGACCCACGAGATACGCAGTATTTT
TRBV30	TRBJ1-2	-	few	CAWAWGSNGYTF	TGTGCCTGGGCCTGGGGTTCCAATGGCTACACCTTC